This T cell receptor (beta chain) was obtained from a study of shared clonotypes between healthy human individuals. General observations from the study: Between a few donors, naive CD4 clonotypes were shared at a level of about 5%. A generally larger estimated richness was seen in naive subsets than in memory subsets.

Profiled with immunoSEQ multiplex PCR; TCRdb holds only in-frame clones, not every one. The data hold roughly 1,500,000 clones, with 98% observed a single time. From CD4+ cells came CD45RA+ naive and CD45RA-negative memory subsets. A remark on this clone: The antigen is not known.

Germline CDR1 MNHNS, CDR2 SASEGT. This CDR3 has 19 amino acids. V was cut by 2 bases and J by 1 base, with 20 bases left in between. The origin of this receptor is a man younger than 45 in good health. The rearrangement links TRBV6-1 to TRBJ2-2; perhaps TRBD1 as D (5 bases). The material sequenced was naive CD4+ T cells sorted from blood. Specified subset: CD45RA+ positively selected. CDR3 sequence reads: CASSEIVGVGRVNTGELFF. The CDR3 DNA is TGTGCCAGCAGTGAAATAGTTGGGGTGGGCAGGGTGAACACCGGGGAGCTGTTTTTT.